Included here is one T cell receptor (beta chain) sequence, with context. With 0 bases removed from V and 0 bases from J, the gap between germline ends came to 6 bases. The CDR3 consists of 14 residues. The germline gives CDR1 SGHRS, CDR2 YFSETQ. The sample comes from a study of blood T cell repertoires in COVID-19. Study summary: Whether acute or convalescent, the COVID-19 samples came from the United States, Italy and Spain. PBMCs, B-cell-depleted T cells, or T cells were the source of the cDNA or gDNA that made up the material.

How the authors handled the data: The assay estimated nucleated cells by amplifying reference gene primers. Method: immunoSEQ multiplex PCR; TCRdb's copy keeps in-frame clones and lacks some. V and J calls and clone size come straight from that table; D and trimming were deduced from the DNA. The sample yields 160,000 or so clones, about nine tenths seen once. V gene TRBV5-1 combines with J gene TRBJ1-1; D not certain. Sequenced sample: peripheral blood. The sequence derives from a woman in her forties or fifties with acute or convalescent COVID-19. DNA for the CDR3: TGCGCCAGCAGCTTGGGGCCAGTGAACACTGAAGCTTTCTTT. Its protein product is CASSLGPVNTEAFF.